This T cell receptor beta chain appears in the sequencing data of a study of T cells in localized non-small cell lung cancer. General observations from the study: Within adjacent lung there appeared a median around 57 of the top 100 tumor clones. Heterogeneity within the tumor remains possible, as just one region underwent sequencing.

As for this clone: The antigen is not known.

Clones were sequenced by immunoSEQ multiplex PCR, and TCRdb holds only the in-frame ones, with some missing. The sample carries about 34,000 clones, 93% recorded once. This TCR derives from a female donor older than 55 with stage I lung adenocarcinoma. This sample comprised peripheral blood, obtained before any cancer treatment.

The CDR3 protein is CASSARMSADTQYF. The CDR3 DNA follows: TGTGCCAGCAGCGCCCGGATGAGCGCAGATACGCAGTATTTT. The chain couples TRBV9 to TRBJ2-3; unclear D gene. CDR3 length: 14 residues. Trimming removed 3 bases at V and 4 bases at J, with 12 bases between. CDR1 is SGDLS, CDR2 YYNGEE, per germline. Together with reference TRBV9 and TRBJ2-3, the CDR3 gives the full variable domain: DSGVTQTPKHLITATGQRVTLRCSPRSGDLSVYWYQQSLDQGLQFLIQYYNGEERAKGNILERFSAQQFPDLHSELNLSSLELGDSALYFCASSARMSADTQYFGPGTRLTVL.